This entry lists 6 T cell receptor beta chains sequenced from one sample in a study of T cell repertoires in cytomegalovirus infection. TCRdb re-derived calls from the reads in MiXCR, one entry per CDR3 protein. The repertoire holds about 260,000 distinct CDR3 sequences, with roughly 10% as singletons. Sequenced: PBMCs. These receptor sequences come from a human donor in good health (CMV status not recorded). Some clones in this sample may be carry-over from other donors' samples.

This clonotype was seen many times. The gene calls are TRBV28 and TRBJ2-1, with no clear D. The germline V gene encodes CDR1 MDHEN and CDR2 SYDVKM. This CDR3 contains 15 residues. Trimming took off 4 bases at V and 4 bases at J, with 14 bases between the two ends. CDR3 amino acids: CASSSPPDGYNEQFF. The CDR3 DNA is TGTGCCAGCAGTTCCCCTCCTGACGGGTACAATGAGCAGTTCTTC.

This clonotype appeared many times. The chain uses TRBV7-4 and TRBJ2-7; the match to TRBD1 covers 8 bases. The CDR3 is made up of 14 amino acids. With 5 bases clipped from V and 6 bases from J, the junction kept 9 bases outside the gene matches. Per germline, CDR1 SGHVT and CDR2 SQSDAQ. Here the CDR3 reads CASSPQQGVFEQYF. In DNA, the CDR3 is TGTGCCAGCAGCCCCCAACAGGGGGTATTCGAGCAGTACTTC.

Ten or more counts support this clonotype. The J gene is TRBJ2-3, the V gene TRBV6-1; a weak D match, TRBD2 (6 bases). Germline CDR1 reads MNHNS; CDR2 reads SASEGT. V lost 5 bases and J 3 bases, leaving 6 bases between the germline ends. The CDR3 runs 12 residues. This CDR3 is CASSRGTDTQYF. CDR3 DNA sequence: TGTGCCAGCAGTCGGGGGACAGATACGCAGTATTTT.

This chain connects TRBV30 to TRBJ1-6; D perhaps matches TRBD1 (6 bases). The CDR3 totals 14 residues. The V end was cut by 3 bases, the J end by 5 bases, with 11 bases between. Per germline, CDR1 GTSNPN and CDR2 SVGIG (reference sequence). CDR3 residues: CAWRRPGDNSPLHF. Here the CDR3 DNA reads TGTGCCTGGAGACGGCCAGGGGATAATTCACCCCTCCACTTT.

V and J are TRBV28 and TRBJ2-1; D is undetermined. Trimming removed 6 bases from V and 8 bases from J, with 20 bases in between. The CDR3 extends over 15 amino acids. From germline, CDR1 is MDHEN and CDR2 SYDVKM. CDR3 in DNA: TGTGCCAGCAGGCTCCGTAGAACAGCTCGGGATGAGCAGTTCTTC. It is translated as CASRLRRTARDEQFF.

This clonotype came up many times. The V call is TRBV19, the J call TRBJ2-6, with 10 positions matching TRBD1. The germline CDR1 and CDR2 sequences are LNHDA and SQIVND (reference sequence). V trimming: 6 bases; J trimming: 2 bases; junction bases outside the gene matches: 7. The length of the CDR3 is 17 residues. The CDR3 protein is CASSPGQGNPGANVLTF. In DNA form, the CDR3 reads TGTGCCAGTAGCCCGGGACAGGGGAATCCTGGGGCCAACGTCCTGACTTTC.